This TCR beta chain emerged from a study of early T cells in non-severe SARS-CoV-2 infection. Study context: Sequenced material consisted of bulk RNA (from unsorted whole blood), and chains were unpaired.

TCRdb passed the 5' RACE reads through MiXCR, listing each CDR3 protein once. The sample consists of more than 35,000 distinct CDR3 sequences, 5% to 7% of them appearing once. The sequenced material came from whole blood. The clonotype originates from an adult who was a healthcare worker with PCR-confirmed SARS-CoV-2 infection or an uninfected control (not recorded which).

In DNA form, the CDR3 reads TGCGCCAGCAGCCTTGGGGCTAGCGGGCTCTCTTTTGATACGCAGTATTTT. It translates to CASSLGASGLSFDTQYF. The rearrangement uses TRBV5-1 and TRBJ2-3; TRBD2 matches 8 bases. Trimming took 4 bases from V and 6 from J; bases not matched to a gene: 16. CDR1 and CDR2 (germline): SGHRS, YFSETQ. The CDR3 consists of 17 residues.